Presented here are 12 T cell receptor beta chains from one specimen sequenced in a study of blood T cells in healthy people across ages. With a J-beta primer mix and a sample-barcoded 5' primer, a second PCR ran about 6 to 11 cycles. TCRdb used MiXCR to reprocess the 5' RACE reads, holding one entry per CDR3 protein. The table lists roughly 1.6 million distinct CDR3 sequences, about 35% of them singletons. Sequenced sample: blood. The receptors were gathered from a woman under 40 in good health.

The CDR3 DNA sequence: TGCAGTGCTAGAACCCCCGGGACTAGCGGGAGAACGGAGACCCAGTACTTC. It is translated as CSARTPGTSGRTETQYF. V is TRBV20-1 and J is TRBJ2-5; 14 bases fit TRBD2. The junction had 10 bases not matched to a gene; V was cut back by 2 bases and J by 5 bases. The CDR3 has 17 amino acids. Germline-derived CDR1 and CDR2 are DFQATT and SNEGSKA (reference sequence).

The chain recombines TRBV7-3 with TRBJ2-1, with TRBD2 as a possible D gene (7 bases). The CDR3 is made up of 15 amino acids. Trimming took 1 base from V and 7 from J, leaving 14 bases between them. CDR1 is SGHTA, CDR2 FQGTGA, per germline. CDR3 sequence reads: CASSLRWGGLNEQFF. The CDR3 nucleotides read TGTGCCAGCAGCTTAAGGTGGGGGGGCCTAAATGAGCAGTTCTTC.

In this sample, this clonotype turned up a few times. The gene calls are TRBV3-1 and TRBJ2-7; 11 bases align to TRBD1. The CDR3 runs 19 residues. CDR1 is LGHDT and CDR2 is YNNKEL in the germline V gene (reference sequence). J lost 3 bases, V lost 3 bases, and 16 bases had no gene match. CDR3 protein: CASSHPRTGGHSRVYEQYF. The CDR3 region has the DNA TGTGCCAGCAGCCACCCTCGGACAGGGGGCCATAGTAGAGTCTACGAGCAGTACTTC.

This clonotype has more than one count but fewer than ten. The V call is TRBV7-9, the J call TRBJ2-7; possibly TRBD1 for D (5 bases). Germline CDR1 reads SEHNR; CDR2 reads FQNEAQ (reference sequence). Trimming took off 1 base at V and 5 bases at J, with 12 bases between the two ends. The CDR3 loop spans 14 amino acids. CDR3 DNA: TGTGCCAGCAGCTTAGTTCAGGGAATCAACGAGCAGTACTTC. Its protein is CASSLVQGINEQYF.

This clonotype was found a few times. The chain combines TRBV5-1 with TRBJ2-5; the match to TRBD1 covers 7 bases. V was pared by 3 bases and J by 1 base, with 6 bases of the junction left unmatched. This CDR3 has 15 residues. CDR1 SGHRS and CDR2 YFSETQ come from the germline V gene. CDR3 region: CASSSTDRAQETQYF. In DNA form, the CDR3 reads TGCGCCAGCAGCTCTACAGACAGGGCCCAAGAGACCCAGTACTTC.

The chain joins TRBV5-1 to TRBJ2-1; the D gene is possibly TRBD2 (5 bases). The CDR3 is 16 amino acids. Germline-derived CDR1 and CDR2 are SGHRS and YFSETQ. The ends were cut back, 4 bases at V and 0 bases at J, with 14 bases in the middle. The CDR3 loop reads CASSPAVESSYNEQFF. The CDR3 DNA is TGCGCCAGCAGCCCAGCGGTTGAAAGCTCCTACAATGAGCAGTTCTTC.

This clonotype showed up just a few times. The chain links TRBV12-3 or TRBV12-4 to TRBJ1-6; D ambiguous. Trimming left V 3 bases short and J 9 bases short, with 6 bases between. The CDR3 is 12 residues long. CDR3 nucleotide sequence: TGTGCCAGCAGTTTCCCTTCTTCACCCCTCCACTTT. Residues: CASSFPSSPLHF.

This clonotype has more than one count but fewer than ten. The chain has TRBV15 and TRBJ2-5; D might be TRBD1 (6 bases). The CDR3 runs 15 residues. Deletions cut 1 base from V and 3 bases from J, with 12 bases between. Germline loops: CDR1 LNHNV, CDR2 YYDKDF (reference sequence). DNA for the CDR3: TGTGCCACCAGCAGAGCATGGGACATCGAAGAGACCCAGTACTTC. Protein product: CATSRAWDIEETQYF.

This clonotype has a count of ten or more. V gene TRBV10-3 combines with J gene TRBJ1-2; D unresolved. Trimming took 3 bases from V and 6 from J, leaving 11 bases between them. This CDR3 is 13 amino acids long. In germline, CDR1 is ENHRY, CDR2 SYGVKD. CDR3 DNA: TGTGCCATCAGTGAACAGAGAGAGGATGGCTACACCTTC. It is translated as CAISEQREDGYTF.

On this clonotype itself: A read error is the likely source, as a far larger clone sits one nucleotide away. The rearrangement uses TRBV7-2 and TRBJ2-3; D gene uncertain. CDR1 SGHTA and CDR2 FQGNSA come from the germline V gene. This CDR3 comprises 11 residues. CDR3 in DNA: TGTGCCAACAGCTTAGTGGATACGCAGTATTTT. Residues: CANSLVDTQYF. The full variable domain, completed using reference TRBV7-2 and TRBJ2-3, is GAGVSQSPSNKVTEKGKDVELRCDPISGHTALYWYRQSLGQGLEFLIYFQGNSAPDKSGLPSDRFSAERTGGSVSTLTIQRTQQEDSAVYLCANSLVDTQYFGPGTRLTVL.

A few counts support this clonotype. This chain uses TRBV3-1 with TRBJ2-1, with 8 bases fitting TRBD2. The trim removed 5 bases at V and 7 bases at J, leaving 4 bases unmatched. Germline V gene sequence: CDR1 LGHDT, CDR2 YNNKEL (reference sequence). The CDR3 contains 13 residues. The CDR3, as DNA: TGTGCCAGCAGCGAAGCGGGAGATAATGAGCAGTTCTTC. Its protein product is CASSEAGDNEQFF.

V and J are TRBV6-1 and TRBJ1-2; D is possibly TRBD1 (6 bases). This CDR3 contains 16 residues. Germline CDR1 MNHNS, CDR2 SASEGT. The V end was cut by 4 bases, the J end by 0 bases, with 15 bases between. The CDR3 loop reads CASSGETGQSNYGYTF. The DNA for the CDR3 is TGTGCCAGCAGTGGAGAAACAGGGCAATCTAACTATGGCTACACCTTC.